What follows describes a single TCR beta chain. The table came from immunoSEQ multiplex PCR; TCRdb's copy has only in-frame clones and leaves some out. The sample yields approximately 50,000 clones, about nine tenths seen once. This sample is part of a study of blood T cell repertoires in COVID-19. Study context: Sites across the United States, Italy and Spain contributed samples from acute and convalescent COVID-19. PBMCs, B-cell-depleted T cells, or T cells provided the cDNA or gDNA that made up the material.

The sequenced sample consisted of peripheral blood. The source is a man aged 50 or older with active COVID-19.

The CDR3 protein is CASSFWREGGVEQFF. The CDR3 nucleotides read TGTGCCAGCAGTTTCTGGCGGGAGGGGGGTGTTGAGCAGTTCTTC. The chain combines TRBV28 with TRBJ2-1, with 9 bases fitting TRBD2. The CDR3 has 15 residues. V lost 3 bases to trimming and J lost 9 bases; unmatched junction nucleotides: 9. Germline-derived CDR1 and CDR2 are MDHEN and SYDVKM.